This entry is about one T cell receptor (beta chain). This sample is drawn from a study of blood T cells in healthy people across ages. Primed by a sample-barcoded 5' primer and a J-beta primer mix, a second PCR proceeded for about 6 to 12 cycles. Using its own MiXCR run on the 5' RACE reads, TCRdb lists one record per CDR3 protein. The sample has about 640,000 distinct CDR3 sequences; about 54% are singletons. Germline V gene lookup returns CDR1 MNHNY and CDR2 SVGAGI (reference sequence). The CDR3 loop spans 14 amino acids. Trimming stripped 7 bases from V and 2 bases from J, with 9 bases between. Isolation per sample recovered at least 7 million PBMCs.

The sequence derives from a man aged 55 to 70 in good health. The sequenced material came from blood. This sequence joins TRBV6-6 and TRBJ2-6; D ambiguous. CDR3 protein: CASILGAGANVLTF. The CDR3 coding sequence is TGTGCCAGCATCTTGGGCGCTGGGGCCAACGTCCTGACTTTC.